This entry concerns a single T cell receptor (beta chain). This clone's antigen is unknown. The sample holds no much larger clone one base away, and base qualities are not on file. Via the germline V gene (reference sequence), CDR1 is LNHDA and CDR2 SQIVND. The CDR3 contains 15 residues, cysteine and phenylalanine counted. Left in the record is the CDR3 DNA by itself, 45 bases read in frame from the first base. The germline V end is reduced by 3 bases and the J end by 7 bases; junction bases left unmatched: 6. TCRbeta CDR3 regions were amplified from genomic DNA by means of the immunoSEQ Assay, a bias-controlled multiplex PCR. As for how the authors treated the data: The number of nucleated cells in each sample was estimated by amplification of reference gene primers within the assay. To quantify the absolute abundance of each unique TCRbeta CDR3 rearrangement, sequence reads were collapsed and filtered. Productive Simpson clonality was computed per sample as the square root of Simpson's diversity index over productive rearrangements. Drawn from immuneACCESS, this table holds only the in-frame rearrangements with V and J called that TCRdb kept. Clones are partly lost; checked studies trace under half to an unresolved V gene and leave the rest unexplained. V and J calls and clone size follow that table, whereas D and trimming were derived from the DNA. A total of roughly 250,000 clones appear in this sample, 65% to 85% of them only once. The leading ten clones occupy roughly 5.5% of the sample.

This sample is part of a study of blood T cell repertoires in COVID-19 (dated by TCRdb to 2019 to 2021). With regard to the full study: The collaborator samples originated in the United States, Italy and Spain and spanned the acute and convalescent phases of COVID-19. The prospective study material was composed of cDNA or gDNA derived from T cells, B-cell-depleted T cells, or PBMCs. The dataset comprised deeply sampled blood TCRbeta repertoires from subjects exposed to, actively infected with, or recovered from COVID-19. The repertoires were released in a freely available public database intended as a resource for research on the immune response to SARS-CoV-2. The samples were drawn from two sources: the first 160 participants of the ongoing ImmuneRACE study, and fewer than 1,500 subjects contributed by 6 global collaborators. Sample metadata almost always included a de-identified subject ID, COVID-19 status, age in years and sex. Where HLA class I and class II types were available, the types were taken from metadata supplied by the sample provider, not from assay-based typing. Here is what the overall study found, with its caveats: The quantity of clinical and demographic metadata differed by source and by participant and was supplied without curation.

Whole blood was collected in K2EDTA tubes by collaborating institutions according to the institutions' own protocols. For TCRbeta analysis, collaborators shipped samples as frozen whole blood, isolated PBMCs, or DNA extracted from either of those sample types. The sample comprised peripheral blood. The clonotype originates from a human donor in a cohort sampled during active COVID-19. The sequence joins TRBV19 to TRBJ1-2, with TRBD1 matching 12 junction bases. The nucleotides read TGTGCCAGTAGTATGACGGGACAGGGGGCGAGTGGCTACACCTTC. Its coded protein is CASSMTGQGASGYTF.